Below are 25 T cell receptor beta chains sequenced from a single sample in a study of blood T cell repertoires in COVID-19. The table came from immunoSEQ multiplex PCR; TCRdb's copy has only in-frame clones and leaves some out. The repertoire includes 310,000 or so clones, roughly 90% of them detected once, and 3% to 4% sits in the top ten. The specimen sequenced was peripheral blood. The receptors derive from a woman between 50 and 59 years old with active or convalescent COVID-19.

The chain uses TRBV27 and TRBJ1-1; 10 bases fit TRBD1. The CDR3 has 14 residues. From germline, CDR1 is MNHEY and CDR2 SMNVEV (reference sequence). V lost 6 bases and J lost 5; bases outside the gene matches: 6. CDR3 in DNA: TGTGCCAGCAGACTGACAGGGGGCCGTACTGAAGCTTTCTTT. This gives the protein CASRLTGGRTEAFF.

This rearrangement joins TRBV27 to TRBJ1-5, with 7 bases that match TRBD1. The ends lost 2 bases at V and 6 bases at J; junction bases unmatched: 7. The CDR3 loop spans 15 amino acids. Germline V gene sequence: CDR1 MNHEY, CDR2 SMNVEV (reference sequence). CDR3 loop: CASSLEAGGSQPQHF. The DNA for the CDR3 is TGTGCCAGCAGTTTAGAGGCAGGGGGAAGTCAGCCCCAGCATTTT.

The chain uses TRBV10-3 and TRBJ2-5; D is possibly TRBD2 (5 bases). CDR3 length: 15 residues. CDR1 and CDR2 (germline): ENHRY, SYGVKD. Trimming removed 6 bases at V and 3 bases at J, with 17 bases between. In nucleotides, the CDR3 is TGTGCCATCAGCCCGGCGGGCCACACAAAAGAGACCCAGTACTTC. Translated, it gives CAISPAGHTKETQYF.

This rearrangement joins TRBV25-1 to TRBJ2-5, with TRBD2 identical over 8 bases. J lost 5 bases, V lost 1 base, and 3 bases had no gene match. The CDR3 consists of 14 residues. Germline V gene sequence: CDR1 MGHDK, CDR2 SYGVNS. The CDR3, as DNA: TGTGCCAGCAGTGAATTTACGGGGGGGGAGACCCAGTACTTC. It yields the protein CASSEFTGGETQYF.

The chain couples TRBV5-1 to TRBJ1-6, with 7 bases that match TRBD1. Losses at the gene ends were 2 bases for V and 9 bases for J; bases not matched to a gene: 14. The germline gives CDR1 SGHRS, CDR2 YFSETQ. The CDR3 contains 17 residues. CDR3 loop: CASSLGTELRGGSPLHF. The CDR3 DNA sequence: TGCGCCAGCAGCTTAGGGACAGAACTTCGGGGTGGTTCACCCCTCCACTTT.

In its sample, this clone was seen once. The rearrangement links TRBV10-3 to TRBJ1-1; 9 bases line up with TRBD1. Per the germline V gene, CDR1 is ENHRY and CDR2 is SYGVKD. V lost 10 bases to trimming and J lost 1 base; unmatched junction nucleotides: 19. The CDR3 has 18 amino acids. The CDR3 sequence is CASREGDREERGNTEAFF. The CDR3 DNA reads TGTGCCAGCAGGGAGGGGGACAGGGAAGAGAGAGGGAACACTGAAGCTTTCTTT.

The CDR3 protein is CAWSVQRTAGYGYTF. The DNA for the CDR3 is TGTGCCTGGAGTGTACAACGGACAGCAGGATATGGCTACACCTTC. The gene calls are TRBV30 and TRBJ1-2; a possible D gene is TRBD1 (6 bases). Between the trimmed V and J ends, which lost 0 bases and 5 bases, there was a span of 16 bases. CDR1 is GTSNPN, CDR2 SVGIG, per germline (reference sequence). The CDR3 is made up of 15 amino acids.

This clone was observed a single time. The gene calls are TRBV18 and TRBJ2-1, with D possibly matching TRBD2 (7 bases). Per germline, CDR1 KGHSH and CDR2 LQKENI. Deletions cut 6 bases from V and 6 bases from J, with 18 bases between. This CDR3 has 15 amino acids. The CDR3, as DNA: TGTGCCAGCTCCTACGGACTAGGGGGAGGCAATGAGCAGTTCTTC. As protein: CASSYGLGGGNEQFF.

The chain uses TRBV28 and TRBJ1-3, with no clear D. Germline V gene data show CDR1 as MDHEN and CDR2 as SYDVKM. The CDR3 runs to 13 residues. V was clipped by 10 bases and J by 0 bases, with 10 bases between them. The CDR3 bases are TGTGCCACACTATTTAGCTCTGGAAACACCATATATTTT. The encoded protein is CATLFSSGNTIYF.

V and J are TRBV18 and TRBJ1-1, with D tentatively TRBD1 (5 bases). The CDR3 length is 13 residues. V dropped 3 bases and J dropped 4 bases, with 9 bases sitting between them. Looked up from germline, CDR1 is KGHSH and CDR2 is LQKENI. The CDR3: CASSPTTVTEAFF. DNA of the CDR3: TGTGCCAGCTCACCCACGACAGTCACTGAAGCTTTCTTT.

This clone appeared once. The CDR3 DNA is TGTGCCAGCAGCGCGACAGGGCTCCCTTTCACCGGGGAGCTGTTTTTT. Its protein is CASSATGLPFTGELFF. The V and J genes are TRBV9 and TRBJ2-2, with 7 bases that match TRBD1. The V gene end was trimmed by 3 bases and the J gene end by 4 bases; junction bases not matched to a gene: 9. The CDR3 spans 16 residues. Germline assignment: CDR1 SGDLS and CDR2 YYNGEE.

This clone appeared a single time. In nucleotides, the CDR3 is TGTGCCAGCAGTCAAGACAGGCGCACTGAAGCTTTCTTT. Its protein product is CASSQDRRTEAFF. The rearrangement uses TRBV7-9 and TRBJ1-1, with a possible D match to TRBD1 (6 bases). Germline V gene lookup returns CDR1 SEHNR and CDR2 FQNEAQ (reference sequence). The CDR3 is 13 amino acids. V lost 6 bases, J lost 4 bases, and 12 bases lay in between.

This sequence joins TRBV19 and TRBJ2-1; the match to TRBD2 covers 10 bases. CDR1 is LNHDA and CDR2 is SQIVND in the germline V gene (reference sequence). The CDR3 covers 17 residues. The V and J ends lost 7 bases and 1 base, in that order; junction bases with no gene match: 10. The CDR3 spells CASTSLAGAVSYNEQFF. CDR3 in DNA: TGTGCCAGTACCTCCCTAGCGGGAGCAGTATCCTACAATGAGCAGTTCTTC.

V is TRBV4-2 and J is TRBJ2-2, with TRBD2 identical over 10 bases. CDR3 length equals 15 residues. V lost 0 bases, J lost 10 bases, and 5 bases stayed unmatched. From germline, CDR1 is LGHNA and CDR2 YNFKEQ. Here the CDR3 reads CASSQDGTSALELFF. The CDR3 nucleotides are TGTGCCAGCAGCCAAGACGGGACTAGCGCGTTGGAGCTGTTTTTT.

CDR3 sequence: CASSLGSGGALVNTQYF. The CDR3, as DNA: TGTGCCAGCAGCTTAGGTAGCGGGGGGGCCTTAGTAAATACGCAGTATTTT. V usage is TRBV7-2 and J usage is TRBJ2-3; 11 positions match TRBD2. The germline gives CDR1 SGHTA, CDR2 FQGNSA. CDR3 size: 17 residues. The J segment lost 7 bases and the V segment lost 1 base, leaving 10 bases of the junction unmatched.

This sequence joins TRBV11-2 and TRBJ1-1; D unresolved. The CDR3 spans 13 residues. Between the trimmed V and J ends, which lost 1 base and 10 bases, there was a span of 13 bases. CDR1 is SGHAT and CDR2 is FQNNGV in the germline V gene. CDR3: CASSLGYLRGAFF. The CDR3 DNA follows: TGTGCCAGCAGCTTAGGATATTTGCGGGGAGCTTTCTTT.

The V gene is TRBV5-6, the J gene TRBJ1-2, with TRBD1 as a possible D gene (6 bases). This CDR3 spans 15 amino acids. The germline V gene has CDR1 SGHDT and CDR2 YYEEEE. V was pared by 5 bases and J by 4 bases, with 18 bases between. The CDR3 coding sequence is TGTGCCAGCAGAAGTTGGAGACAGGTTGCCTATGGCTACACCTTC. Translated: CASRSWRQVAYGYTF. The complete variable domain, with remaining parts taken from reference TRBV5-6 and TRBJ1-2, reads DAGVTQSPTHLIKTRGQQVTLRCSPKSGHDTVSWYQQALGQGPQFIFQYYEEEERQRGNFPDRFSGHQFPNYSSELNVNALLLGDSALYLCASRSWRQVAYGYTFGSGTRLTVV.

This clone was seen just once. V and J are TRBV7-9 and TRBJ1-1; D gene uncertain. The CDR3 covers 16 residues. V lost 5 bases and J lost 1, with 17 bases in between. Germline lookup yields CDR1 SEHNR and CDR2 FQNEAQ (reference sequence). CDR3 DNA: TGTGCCAGCAGCCCATCGGCCGTAGACTGGAACACTGAAGCTTTCTTT. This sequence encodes CASSPSAVDWNTEAFF. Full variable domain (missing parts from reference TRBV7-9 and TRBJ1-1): DTGVSQNPRHKITKRGQNVTFRCDPISEHNRLYWYRQTLGQGPEFLTYFQNEAQLEKSRLLSDRFSAERPKGSFSTLEIQRTEQGDSAMYLCASSPSAVDWNTEAFFGQGTRLTVV.

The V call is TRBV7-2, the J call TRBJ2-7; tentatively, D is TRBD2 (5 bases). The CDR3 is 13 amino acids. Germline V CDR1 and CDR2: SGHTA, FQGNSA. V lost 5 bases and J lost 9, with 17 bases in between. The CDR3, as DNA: TGTGCCAGCAGCCCCTACGGAGGCCCTGGGCAGTACTTC. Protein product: CASSPYGGPGQYF.

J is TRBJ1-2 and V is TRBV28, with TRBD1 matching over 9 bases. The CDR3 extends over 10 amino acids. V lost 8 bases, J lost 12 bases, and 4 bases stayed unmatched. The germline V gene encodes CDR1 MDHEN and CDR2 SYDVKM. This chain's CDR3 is CASGTGGNTF. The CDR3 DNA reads TGTGCCAGCGGAACAGGGGGCAACACCTTC.

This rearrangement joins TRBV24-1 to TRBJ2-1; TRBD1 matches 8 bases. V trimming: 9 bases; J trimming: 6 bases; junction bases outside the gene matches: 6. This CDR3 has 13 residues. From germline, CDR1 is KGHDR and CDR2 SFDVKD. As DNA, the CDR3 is TGTGCCACCGGAAGGACAGGGTCCAATGAGCAGTTCTTC. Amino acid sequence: CATGRTGSNEQFF.

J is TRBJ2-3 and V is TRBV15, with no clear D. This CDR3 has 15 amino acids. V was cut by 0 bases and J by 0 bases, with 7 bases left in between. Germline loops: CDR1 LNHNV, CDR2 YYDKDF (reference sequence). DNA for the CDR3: TGTGCCACCAGCAGAGAGTTGGCTAGCACAGATACGCAGTATTTT. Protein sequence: CATSRELASTDTQYF. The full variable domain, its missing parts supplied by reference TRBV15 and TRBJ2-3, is DAMVIQNPRYQVTQFGKPVTLSCSQTLNHNVMYWYQQKSSQAPKLLFHYYDKDFNNEADTPDNFQSRRPNTSFCFLDIRSPGLGDTAMYLCATSRELASTDTQYFGPGTRLTVL.

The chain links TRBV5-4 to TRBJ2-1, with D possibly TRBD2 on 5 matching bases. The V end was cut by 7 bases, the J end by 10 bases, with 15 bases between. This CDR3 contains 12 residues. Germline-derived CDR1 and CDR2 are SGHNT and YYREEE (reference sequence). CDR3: CASSSGGDEQFF. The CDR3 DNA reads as TGTGCCAGCTCCAGCGGAGGCGACGAGCAGTTCTTC.

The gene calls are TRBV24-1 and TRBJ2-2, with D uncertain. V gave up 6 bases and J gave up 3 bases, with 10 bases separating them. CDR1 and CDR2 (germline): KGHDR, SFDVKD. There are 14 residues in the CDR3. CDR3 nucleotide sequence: TGTGCCACCAGTCCTGCAGCGTACACCGGGGAGCTGTTTTTT. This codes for CATSPAAYTGELFF.

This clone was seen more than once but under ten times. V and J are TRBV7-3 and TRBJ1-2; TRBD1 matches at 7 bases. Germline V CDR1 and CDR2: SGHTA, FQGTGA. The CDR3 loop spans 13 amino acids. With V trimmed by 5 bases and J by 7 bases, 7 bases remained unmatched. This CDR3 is CASSPTGSSGYTF. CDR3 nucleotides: TGTGCCAGCAGCCCGACAGGGTCCTCTGGCTACACCTTC.